A selection of T cell receptor beta chains follows, all from one sample in a study of T cell changes during pregnancy in multiple sclerosis. Profiled with immunoSEQ multiplex PCR; TCRdb holds only in-frame clones, not every one. Found here are about 75,000 clones, 94% of them singletons; the top ten hold 0.12% to 0.15%. The sequencing here drew on CD4+ T cells from peripheral blood mononuclear cells, taken after pregnancy. The receptor source for this set is a female donor with multiple sclerosis, enrolled in a pregnancy study. The CDR3 runs from the conserved cysteine through the conserved F or W. The listing skips clone size in some rows; elsewhere it reads once, few, many or a size class.

cdr3_length	clone_size	v_call	cdr3_aa
15	-	TRBV5-5	CASSLFDREYTEAFF
16	-	TRBV6-1	CASSEALGTGAYGYTF
15	-	TRBV7-6	CASSLDGTGTYGYTF
12	once	TRBV6-1	CATQGGAYEQYF
16	-	TRBV5-1	CASSGGYGGVSYEQYF
20	-	TRBV7-6	CASSLEEKSGGQGRIDEQFF
15	-	TRBV6-4	CASSDGTSGDNEQFF
13	-	TRBV28	CASSLGPAYGYTF
15	once	TRBV6-1	CASSLGTANQETQYF
14	-	TRBV5-4	CASSSIDRAGELFF
17	-	TRBV19	CASSRRGRGGYQETQYF
12	-	TRBV6-5	CASSPGSNTIYF
17	-	TRBV5-4	CASSLGPGLAGTNEQFF
15	-	TRBV19	CASSPSGTGSYEQYF
14	-	TRBV29-1	CSVRRQADTGELFF
16	-	TRBV2	CASSGFVTGSTDTQYF
16	-	TRBV14	CASSQDLGKYYNEQFF
14	once	TRBV29-1	CSATSGSFGETQYF
13	-	TRBV2	CASIDTYQETQYF
15	-	TRBV2	CASSLMARLQETQYF
15	once	TRBV6-5	CASSYSGLAVDEQFF
13	-	TRBV6-6	CASSSHRIGEQFF
13	-	TRBV19	CASSRGPAEKLFF
15	-	TRBV28	CASSSRRGANTEAFF
15	-	TRBV5-1	CASSLGTPSTDTQYF
15	-	TRBV6-5	CASSWSFGGLTEAFF
14	-	TRBV5-4	CASSPTGDAYEQYF
13	-	TRBV7-6	CASIRTGTGELFF
16	-	TRBV2	CASSDPPGTGTGELFF
15	-	TRBV27	CASSFKELAGETQYF
17	-	TRBV5-1	CASSPLGGKAYQETQYF
14	-	TRBV5-3	CARSSPTGLTEAFF
16	once	TRBV5-1	CASSSTGLAGAYEQFF
13	-	TRBV28	CASTPGSDEKLFF
14	once	TRBV6-5	CASSYSQGFYGYTF
14	-	TRBV6-1	CASSVGEGRTEAFF
16	-	TRBV7-8	CASSLKVRSGTDTQYF
15	-	TRBV28	CASSLQGADSNGYTF
15	few	TRBV30	CAWSADSSSGNTIYF
13	-	TRBV2	CASSEGQSYEQYF
15	-	TRBV28	CASRSQGLSAGELFF
18	-	TRBV4-2	CASSQVRLAGGDTGELFF
14	-	TRBV7-8	CASSSRAPVTEAFF
16	-	TRBV28	CASSLWGTAGNEKLFF
15	-	TRBV5-4	CASSHPSRGNNEQFF
15	-	TRBV7-8	CASSLEGARNNEQFF
16	once	TRBV7-2	CASSSSGAGGRNEQFF
18	-	TRBV6-1	CASSAQGTATSGANVLTF
14	-	TRBV5-5	CASAGGTVNTEAFF
14	-	TRBV28	CASSFLTKNTEAFF
12	once	TRBV27	CASSFPGSTQYF
15	-	TRBV5-1	CASSLDGGTVGEQYF
13	-	TRBV30	CAWSVLGTGGYTF
17	-	TRBV5-1	CASSLGVSSGRADEQYF
15	-	TRBV7-2	CASSTKTGSHNEQFF
13	-	TRBV19	CASRRDSQNTIYF
16	-	TRBV7-2	CASSFPRGTGPHEQYF